This entry lists 26 T cell receptor beta chains sequenced from one sample in a study of shared clonotypes between healthy human individuals. Using immunoSEQ multiplex PCR, the repertoire was profiled, and TCRdb retains in-frame clones only, with some absent. The sample consists of around 120,000 clones, just over 65% of them appearing once. Sequenced sample: memory CD8+ T cells sorted from blood. As for subset: CD45RO+ cells pooled with CCR7-negative TemRA cells. The origin of the receptors is a woman aged 25 to 39 in good health.

This chain joins TRBV4-2 and TRBJ2-7; 7 bases match TRBD2. The CDR3 is 14 residues long. J was trimmed by 2 bases and V by 3 bases; bases with no gene match: 4. Germline V gene lookup returns CDR1 LGHNA and CDR2 YNFKEQ. This CDR3 is CASSQRGTTYEQYF. The CDR3 nucleotides read TGTGCCAGCAGCCAGCGGGGGACCACCTACGAGCAGTACTTC.

CDR3: CASSLTTGGLGRIFF. DNA of the CDR3: TGTGCCAGCAGTTTAACGACGGGGGGACTGGGTCGGATTTTCTTC. The chain recombines TRBV6-5 with TRBJ2-1, with 7 positions matching TRBD2. Germline CDR1 reads MNHEY; CDR2 reads SVGAGI. V was pared by 4 bases and J by 16 bases, with 19 bases of the junction left unmatched. The CDR3 consists of 15 residues.

The gene calls are TRBV4-1 and TRBJ1-2; no clear D gene. The germline V gene has CDR1 MGHRA and CDR2 YSYEKL. The CDR3 is 13 amino acids. V was pared by 4 bases and J by 8 bases, with 14 bases between. The CDR3 DNA reads TGCGCCAGCAGCCGCCCGGGGAGGCACGGCTACACCTTC. As protein: CASSRPGRHGYTF.

The J gene is TRBJ2-5, the V gene TRBV13, with TRBD2 matching over 8 bases. The V gene's germline CDR1 is PRHDT and CDR2 FYEKMQ (reference sequence). V dropped 2 bases and J dropped 2; count of bases not matched to a gene: 7. This CDR3 is built from 16 residues. The CDR3 DNA is TGTGCCAGCAGCTTATTGGTTAGCGGGACGCAAGAGACCCAGTACTTC. Translating gives CASSLLVSGTQETQYF.

The V call is TRBV28, the J call TRBJ1-2; D gene uncertain. Germline V gene sequence: CDR1 MDHEN, CDR2 SYDVKM. This CDR3 spans 13 amino acids. V lost 6 bases and J lost 9, with 17 bases in between. CDR3 DNA sequence: TGTGCCAGCAGCCTTCGGACGGTACGAAGCTACACCTTC. Protein: CASSLRTVRSYTF.

V and J are TRBV5-1 and TRBJ1-3; a weak D match, TRBD1 (6 bases). V lost 7 bases to trimming and J lost 8 bases, with 10 bases between them. The CDR3 totals 11 residues. Germline V CDR1 and CDR2: SGHRS, YFSETQ. The CDR3 region has the DNA TGCGCCAGCGATACAGGGCACACCATATATTTT. Protein sequence: CASDTGHTIYF.

This clone was counted a few times. V gene TRBV7-3 combines with J gene TRBJ2-2; the D is unclear. This CDR3 region has 11 residues. Looked up from germline, CDR1 is SGHTA and CDR2 is FQGTGA. V lost 3 bases and J lost 7, with 3 bases in between. The CDR3 coding sequence is TGTGCCAGCAGCTTCGGCGGGGAGCTGTTTTTT. It codes for CASSFGGELFF. Full variable domain (rest looked up from reference TRBV7-3 and TRBJ2-2): GAGVSQTPSNKVTEKGKYVELRCDPISGHTALYWYRQSLGQGPEFLIYFQGTGAADDSGLPNDRFFAVRPEGSVSTLKIQRTERGDSAVYLCASSFGGELFFGEGSRLTVL.

This clone was seen repeatedly, ten times or more. This rearrangement joins TRBV6-1 to TRBJ2-7; TRBD2 agrees at 7 bases. Germline values: CDR1 MNHNS, CDR2 SASEGT. The CDR3 runs to 14 residues. The V and J ends lost 2 bases and 3 bases, in that order; junction bases with no gene match: 4. This CDR3 is CASSEKGGSYEQYF. CDR3 in DNA: TGTGCCAGCAGTGAAAAGGGCGGGAGCTACGAGCAGTACTTC.

Here the CDR3 DNA reads TGTGCCAGCAGCCAAGATCCCTTTAGCGGGAGTGGCACAGATACGCAGTATTTT. This codes for CASSQDPFSGSGTDTQYF. The chain uses TRBV4-2 and TRBJ2-3; 9 bases fit TRBD2. Trimming removed 0 bases from V and 1 base from J; junction bases left unmatched: 8. CDR3 size: 18 residues. In germline, CDR1 is LGHNA, CDR2 YNFKEQ.

The CDR3 reads CASSLGDSLVFTNEKLFF. The CDR3 region has the DNA TGTGCCAGCAGCTTGGGAGACAGTCTGGTTTTTACTAATGAAAAACTGTTTTTT. The chain couples TRBV7-9 to TRBJ1-4; D is perhaps TRBD1 (5 bases). Trimming stripped 3 bases from V and 2 bases from J, with 19 bases between. The CDR3 length is 18 residues. Germline V CDR1 and CDR2: SEHNR, FQNEAQ (reference sequence).

This clone turned up a few times. The chain recombines TRBV6-6 with TRBJ1-3; 7 bases line up with TRBD1. The CDR3 is made up of 13 amino acids. The V and J ends lost 6 bases and 3 bases, in that order; junction bases with no gene match: 2. The V gene's germline CDR1 is MNHNY and CDR2 SVGAGI (reference sequence). The CDR3: CASSDRVGNTIYF. CDR3 sequence (DNA): TGTGCCAGCAGCGACAGGGTTGGAAACACCATATATTTT.

This chain links TRBV11-3 with TRBJ2-1, with 7 bases matching TRBD2. The CDR3 length is 17 residues. Germline V gene lookup returns CDR1 SGHNT and CDR2 YENEEA. Germline trimming cut 1 base from V and 2 bases from J; bases unmatched to any gene: 8. CDR3 sequence reads: CASSLGGGRGTYNEQFF. For the CDR3, the DNA is TGTGCCAGCAGCTTAGGAGGTGGGAGGGGTACCTACAATGAGCAGTTCTTC.

This sequence joins TRBV30 and TRBJ2-1; 8 bases map to TRBD2. CDR3 length: 15 residues. The germline gives CDR1 GTSNPN, CDR2 SVGIG (reference sequence). The junction had 7 bases not matched to a gene; V was cut back by 2 bases and J by 4 bases. CDR3 coding DNA: TGTGCCTGGAGTAGAGCGGGGGACTTTTACAATGAGCAGTTCTTC. Its translation: CAWSRAGDFYNEQFF.

The chain couples TRBV27 to TRBJ2-1; perhaps TRBD1 as D (6 bases). The CDR3 runs 14 residues. Deletions cut 2 bases from V and 7 bases from J, with 12 bases between. Germline loops: CDR1 MNHEY, CDR2 SMNVEV (reference sequence). DNA for the CDR3: TGTGCCAGCAGTTTAGTCGCAGGGGCTAATGAGCAGTTCTTC. Translation: CASSLVAGANEQFF.

This clone was found many times. V is TRBV9 and J is TRBJ1-1; D is perhaps TRBD1 (5 bases). Looked up from germline, CDR1 is SGDLS and CDR2 is YYNGEE. The CDR3 is 13 amino acids. V lost 0 bases and J 11 bases, leaving 14 bases between the germline ends. CDR3 nucleotide sequence: TGTGCCAGCAGCGTAGGGGGGTCCCAGCCGGCTTTCTTT. Translated: CASSVGGSQPAFF.

There are a few counts of this clone. The CDR3 DNA sequence: TGTGCCAGCAGGCCACCCCGGGCGGGAGGGGCCGGGGAGCTGTTTTTT. This encodes CASRPPRAGGAGELFF. The V call is TRBV27, the J call TRBJ2-2; 9 bases agree with TRBD2. V lost 6 bases, J lost 6 bases, and 11 bases stayed unmatched. CDR3 size: 16 residues. Germline-derived CDR1 and CDR2 are MNHEY and SMNVEV (reference sequence).

On this clone itself: The same CDR3 can be traced to other DNA sequences in this sample. The V and J genes are TRBV5-6 and TRBJ2-1; D assignment may be TRBD1 or TRBD2 (5 bases each). CDR1 SGHDT and CDR2 YYEEEE come from the germline V gene. This CDR3 comprises 15 residues. The germline V and J ends were trimmed by 0 bases and 2 bases, with 9 bases remaining between them. CDR3 protein: CASSLELGAYNEQFF. The CDR3 coding sequence is TGTGCCAGCAGCTTGGAACTGGGGGCCTACAATGAGCAGTTCTTC.

The gene calls are TRBV11-2 and TRBJ2-1, with TRBD2 identical over 7 bases. Trimming at V came to 6 bases and at J to 6 bases, leaving 2 bases not matched to a gene. Germline values: CDR1 SGHAT, CDR2 FQNNGV. The CDR3 consists of 12 residues. The CDR3 loop reads CASRASGNEQFF. CDR3 nucleotides: TGTGCCAGCAGGGCTAGCGGCAATGAGCAGTTCTTC. Full variable domain (remainder filled in from reference TRBV11-2 and TRBJ2-1): EAGVAQSPRYKIIEKRQSVAFWCNPISGHATLYWYQQILGQGPKLLIQFQNNGVVDDSQLPKDRFSAERLKGVDSTLKIQPAKLEDSAVYLCASRASGNEQFFGPGTRLTVL.

The chain carries TRBV4-2 and TRBJ2-7, with D unclear. This CDR3 region has 16 residues. Germline CDR1 is LGHNA and CDR2 is YNFKEQ. Trimming pared 0 bases from V and 0 bases from J, leaving 12 bases between. For the CDR3, the DNA is TGTGCCAGCAGCCAAGAGTTACCGGGTTACTCCTACGAGCAGTACTTC. Its translation: CASSQELPGYSYEQYF.

This clone was seen more than once but under ten times. The chain carries TRBV27 and TRBJ2-1; 7 bases are a match to TRBD2. V trimming: 2 bases; J trimming: 2 bases; junction bases outside the gene matches: 3. CDR3 length: 15 residues. Germline V gene sequence: CDR1 MNHEY, CDR2 SMNVEV (reference sequence). The CDR3 DNA reads as TGTGCCAGCAGTTTACTAGCGGTTACCTACAATGAGCAGTTCTTC. Protein sequence: CASSLLAVTYNEQFF.

The CDR3 DNA sequence: TGTGCCAGCAGCTCCGGACAGGGGGCTTTTCGAGTCGGGGAGCTGTTTTTT. Amino acids: CASSSGQGAFRVGELFF. The chain couples TRBV5-5 to TRBJ2-2, with TRBD1 matching over 11 bases. Germline V CDR1 and CDR2: SGHKS, YYEKEE (reference sequence). With V trimmed by 3 bases and J by 7 bases, 11 bases remained unmatched. This CDR3 region has 17 residues.

The table lists this clone with a few counts. The chain carries TRBV25-1 and TRBJ2-7; 12 bases fit TRBD2. The CDR3 extends over 14 amino acids. V trimming: 8 bases; J trimming: 7 bases; junction bases outside the gene matches: 9. Germline CDR1 is MGHDK and CDR2 is SYGVNS. CDR3 bases: TGTGCCAGCTCTCCTAGCGGGGGGGGTGGTGAGCAGTACTTC. It specifies CASSPSGGGGEQYF.

The gene calls are TRBV5-1 and TRBJ1-1, with TRBD1 identical over 7 bases. Germline V lookup: CDR1 SGHRS, CDR2 YFSETQ. The CDR3 is made up of 14 amino acids. The V segment lost 2 bases and the J segment 1 base; nucleotides outside the gene matches: 2. The CDR3 sequence: CASSLQGRNTEAFF. The CDR3 DNA is TGCGCCAGCAGCTTACAGGGGAGGAACACTGAAGCTTTCTTT.

This clone was seen repeatedly, ten times or more. The chain carries TRBV4-1 and TRBJ2-2, with a weak D call TRBD1 (6 bases). V shed 1 base and J shed 7 bases, with 13 bases lying between them. This CDR3 region has 15 residues. Germline V gene sequence: CDR1 MGHRA, CDR2 YSYEKL. The CDR3 DNA follows: TGCGCCAGCAGCCAAGTGACGCAGGGGAGCGGGGAGCTGTTTTTT. This encodes CASSQVTQGSGELFF.

The gene calls are TRBV19 and TRBJ1-4; D gene ambiguous. CDR1 LNHDA and CDR2 SQIVND come from the germline V gene (reference sequence). CDR3 length equals 14 residues. V lost 3 bases, J lost 2 bases, and 7 bases lay in between. CDR3 region: CASSIRDTNEKLFF. The CDR3 nucleotides are TGTGCCAGTAGTATCCGGGATACTAATGAAAAACTGTTTTTT.

The chain carries TRBV2 and TRBJ2-7; the match to TRBD2 covers 14 bases. The CDR3 covers 19 residues. V trimming: 6 bases; J trimming: 2 bases; junction bases outside the gene matches: 15. Germline CDR1 and CDR2: SNHLY and FYNNEI. The CDR3 coding sequence is TGTGCCAGCAGCGACGGGACTAGCGGGAGTGTATCAGGGACCTACGAGCAGTACTTC. Translation: CASSDGTSGSVSGTYEQYF.